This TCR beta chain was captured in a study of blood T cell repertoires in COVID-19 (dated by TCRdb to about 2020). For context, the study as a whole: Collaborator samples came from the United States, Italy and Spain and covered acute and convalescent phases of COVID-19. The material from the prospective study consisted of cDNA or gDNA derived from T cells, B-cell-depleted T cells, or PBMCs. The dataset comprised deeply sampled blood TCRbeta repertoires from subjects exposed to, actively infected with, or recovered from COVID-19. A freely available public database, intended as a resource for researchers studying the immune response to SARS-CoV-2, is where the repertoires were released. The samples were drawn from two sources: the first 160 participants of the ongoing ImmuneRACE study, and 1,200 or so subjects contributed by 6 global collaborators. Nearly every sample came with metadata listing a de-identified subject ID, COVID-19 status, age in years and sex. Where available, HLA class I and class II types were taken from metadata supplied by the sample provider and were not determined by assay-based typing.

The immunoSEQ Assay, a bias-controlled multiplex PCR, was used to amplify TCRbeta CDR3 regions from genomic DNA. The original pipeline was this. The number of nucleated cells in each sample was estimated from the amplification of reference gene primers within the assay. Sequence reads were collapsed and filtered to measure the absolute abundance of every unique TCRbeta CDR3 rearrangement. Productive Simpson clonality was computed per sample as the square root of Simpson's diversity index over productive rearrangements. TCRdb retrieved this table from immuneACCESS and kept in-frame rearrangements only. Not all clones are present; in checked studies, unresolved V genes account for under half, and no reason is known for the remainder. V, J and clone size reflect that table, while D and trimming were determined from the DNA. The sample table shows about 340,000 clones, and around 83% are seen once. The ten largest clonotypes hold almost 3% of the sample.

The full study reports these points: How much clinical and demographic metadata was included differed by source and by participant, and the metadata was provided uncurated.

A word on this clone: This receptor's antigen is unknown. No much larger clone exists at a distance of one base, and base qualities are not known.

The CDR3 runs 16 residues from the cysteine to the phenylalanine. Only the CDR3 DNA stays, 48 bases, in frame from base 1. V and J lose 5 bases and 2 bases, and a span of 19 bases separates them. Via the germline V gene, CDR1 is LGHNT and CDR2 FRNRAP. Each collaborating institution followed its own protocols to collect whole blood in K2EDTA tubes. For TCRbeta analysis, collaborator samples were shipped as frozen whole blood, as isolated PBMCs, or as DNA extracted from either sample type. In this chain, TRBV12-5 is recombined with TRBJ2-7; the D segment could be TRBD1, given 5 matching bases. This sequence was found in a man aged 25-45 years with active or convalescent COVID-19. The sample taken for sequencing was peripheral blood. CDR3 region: CASGPTDGDSAYEQYF. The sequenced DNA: TGTGCTAGTGGTCCCACCGACGGAGACAGTGCCTACGAGCAGTACTTC.